The rows below give T cell receptor beta chains drawn from one sample of a study of T cell clonotyping in hematopoietic cell transplantation. The repertoire was sequenced with immunoSEQ multiplex PCR; TCRdb's copy has only in-frame clones and lacks some. The table shows over 8,000 clones, with 60% to 80% occurring only once. Sequenced material: peripheral blood mononuclear cells, taken 180 days after allogeneic stem cell transplant. The receptors stem from a female patient aged 45-65 years who had an allogeneic stem cell transplant from a related donor, so the T cells may come from the graft donor. Some clones in this sample may be carry-over from other donors' samples. The CDR3 runs from the conserved cysteine through the conserved F or W. Each record gives: V gene, clone size, CDR3 length, D gene, J gene, CDR3 DNA, CDR3 protein. A D gene is named only where the DNA matches it firmly. Where a row states a size, it is once, few, many or the class of an expanded clone; other rows omit it.

>TRBV6-5|once|14|TRBD2|TRBJ2-4
TGTGCCAGCAGTCTCGACAAGCGGGGGAACATTCAGTACTTC
CASSLDKRGNIQYF
>TRBV7-8|-|15|TRBD2|TRBJ2-7
TGTGCCAGCAGCTTAAGTGCCACTAGCGGGGGGGAGCAGTACTTC
CASSLSATSGGEQYF
>TRBV27|medium-sized|15|-|TRBJ2-7
TGTGCCAGCGCTCTCGCGGGGGCAGGGTCCTACGAGCAGTACTTC
CASALAGAGSYEQYF
>TRBV27|-|12|-|TRBJ2-1
TGTGCCAGCAGTTTAGCCGGGGGCCGGCAGTTCTTC
CASSLAGGRQFF
>TRBV4-3|-|17|-|TRBJ2-1
TGCGCCAGCAGCCAAGAGACCCGGGAGCACGGGTCGAATGAGCAGTTCTTC
CASSQETREHGSNEQFF
>TRBV9|-|14|TRBD2|TRBJ2-1
TGTGCCAGCAACGGGGGGGCCCGGGGCAATGAGCAGTTCTTC
CASNGGARGNEQFF
>TRBV19|-|14|-|TRBJ1-5
TGTGCCAGTAGTATTAGAGATAGCAATCAGCCCCAGCATTTT
CASSIRDSNQPQHF
>TRBV10-3|few|18|-|TRBJ1-2
TGTGCCATCAGGGAGGAGGTTATCGGACCGAAAGCTAACTATGGCTACACCTTC
CAIREEVIGPKANYGYTF
>TRBV6-1|-|14|-|TRBJ2-1
TGTGCCAGCAGTGAAATAGGGTCCTACAATGAGCAGTTCTTC
CASSEIGSYNEQFF
>TRBV5-8|-|15|TRBD1|TRBJ1-1
TGTGCCAGCAGCCAGGGGACAGCTAAAAACACTGAAGCTTTCTTT
CASSQGTAKNTEAFF
>TRBV6-5|-|14|-|TRBJ2-2
TGTGCCAGCAGTTACTCGGGCAGGATCGGGGAGCTGTTTTTT
CASSYSGRIGELFF
>TRBV2|-|16|TRBD1|TRBJ1-1
TGTGCCAGCAGGAGAGTGACAGGGGTAGGGAACACTGAAGCTTTCTTT
CASRRVTGVGNTEAFF
>TRBV2|-|12|-|TRBJ1-2
TGTGCCAGCAGTTTAGACAGCTATGGCTACACCTTC
CASSLDSYGYTF
>TRBV5-4|-|13|TRBD1|TRBJ1-1
TGTGCCAGCAGCCCGGGACAGGGGACTGAAGCTTTCTTT
CASSPGQGTEAFF
>TRBV2|-|15|-|TRBJ2-5
TGTGCCAGCAGTGAAGCGGTCCTAGTCCAACAGACCCAGTACTTC
CASSEAVLVQQTQYF
>TRBV11-2|few|14|-|TRBJ1-6
TGTGCCAGCAGCGGTCAGGGAAAGAATTCACCCCTCCACTTT
CASSGQGKNSPLHF